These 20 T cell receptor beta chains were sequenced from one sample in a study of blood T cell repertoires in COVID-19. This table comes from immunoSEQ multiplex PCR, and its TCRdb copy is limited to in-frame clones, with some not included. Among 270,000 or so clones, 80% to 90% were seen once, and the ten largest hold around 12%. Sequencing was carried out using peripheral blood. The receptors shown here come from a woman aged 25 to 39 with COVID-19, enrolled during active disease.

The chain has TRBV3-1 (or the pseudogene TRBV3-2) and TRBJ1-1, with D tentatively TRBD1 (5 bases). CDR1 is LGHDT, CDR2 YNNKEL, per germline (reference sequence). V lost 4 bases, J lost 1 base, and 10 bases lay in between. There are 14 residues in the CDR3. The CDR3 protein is CASSRYQGNTEAFF. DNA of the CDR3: TGTGCCAGCAGCCGATACCAGGGGAACACTGAAGCTTTCTTT.

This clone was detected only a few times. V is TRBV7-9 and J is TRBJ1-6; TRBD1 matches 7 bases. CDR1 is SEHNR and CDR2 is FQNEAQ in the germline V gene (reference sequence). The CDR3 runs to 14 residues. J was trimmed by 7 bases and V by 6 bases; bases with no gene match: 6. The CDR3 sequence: CASRLGTANSPLHF. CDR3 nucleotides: TGTGCCAGCAGGCTGGGGACAGCAAATTCACCCCTCCACTTT.

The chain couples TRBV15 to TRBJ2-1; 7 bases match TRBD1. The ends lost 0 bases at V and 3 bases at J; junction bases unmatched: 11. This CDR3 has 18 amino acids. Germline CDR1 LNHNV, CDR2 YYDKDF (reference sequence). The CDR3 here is CATSRDSPGTAIYNEQFF. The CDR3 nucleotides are TGTGCCACCAGCAGAGATTCGCCGGGGACAGCGATCTACAATGAGCAGTTCTTC.

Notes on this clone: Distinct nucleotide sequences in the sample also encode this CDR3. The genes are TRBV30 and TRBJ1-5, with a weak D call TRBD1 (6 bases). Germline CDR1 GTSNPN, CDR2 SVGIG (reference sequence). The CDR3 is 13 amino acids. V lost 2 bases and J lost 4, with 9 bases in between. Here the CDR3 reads CAWSSQGNQPQHF. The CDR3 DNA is TGTGCCTGGAGTTCTCAGGGGAATCAGCCCCAGCATTTT.

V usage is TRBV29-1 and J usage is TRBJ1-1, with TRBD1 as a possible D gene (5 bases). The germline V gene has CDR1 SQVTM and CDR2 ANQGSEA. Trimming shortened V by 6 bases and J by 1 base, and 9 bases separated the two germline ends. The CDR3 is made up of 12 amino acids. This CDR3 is CSVVQENTEAFF. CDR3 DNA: TGCAGCGTCGTACAGGAGAACACTGAAGCTTTCTTT.

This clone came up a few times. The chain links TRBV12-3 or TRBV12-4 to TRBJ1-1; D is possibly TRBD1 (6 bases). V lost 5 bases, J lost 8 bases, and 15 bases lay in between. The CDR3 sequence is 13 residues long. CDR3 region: CASSPNYREEAFF. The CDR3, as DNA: TGTGCCAGCAGTCCGAACTACAGGGAGGAAGCTTTCTTT.

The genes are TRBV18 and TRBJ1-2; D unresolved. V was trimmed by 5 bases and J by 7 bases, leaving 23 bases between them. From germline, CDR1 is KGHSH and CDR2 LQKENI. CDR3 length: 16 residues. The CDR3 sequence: CASSTTSTRSSGGYTF. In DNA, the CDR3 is TGTGCCAGCTCAACCACTTCTACGCGTTCAAGCGGTGGCTACACCTTC.

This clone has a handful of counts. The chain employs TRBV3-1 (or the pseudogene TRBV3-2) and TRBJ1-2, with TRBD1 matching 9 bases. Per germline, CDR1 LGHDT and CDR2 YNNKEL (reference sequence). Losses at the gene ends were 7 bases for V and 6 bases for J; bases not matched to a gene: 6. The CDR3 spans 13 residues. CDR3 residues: CASTLQGADGYTF. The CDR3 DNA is TGTGCCAGCACCCTACAGGGGGCGGATGGCTACACCTTC.

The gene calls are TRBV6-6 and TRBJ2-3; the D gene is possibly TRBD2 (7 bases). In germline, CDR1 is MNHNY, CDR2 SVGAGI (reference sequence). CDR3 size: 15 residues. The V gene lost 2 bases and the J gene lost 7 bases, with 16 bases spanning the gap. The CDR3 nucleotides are TGTGCCAGCAGTTACGGGACGGGGGGCGGGAATACGCAGTATTTT. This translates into CASSYGTGGGNTQYF.

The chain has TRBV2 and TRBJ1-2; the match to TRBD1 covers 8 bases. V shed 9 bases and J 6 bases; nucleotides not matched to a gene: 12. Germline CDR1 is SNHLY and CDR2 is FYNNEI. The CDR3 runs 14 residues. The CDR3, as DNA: TGTGCCAGACTTCTACCCAGGGGGCGTCATGGCTACACCTTC. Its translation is CARLLPRGRHGYTF.

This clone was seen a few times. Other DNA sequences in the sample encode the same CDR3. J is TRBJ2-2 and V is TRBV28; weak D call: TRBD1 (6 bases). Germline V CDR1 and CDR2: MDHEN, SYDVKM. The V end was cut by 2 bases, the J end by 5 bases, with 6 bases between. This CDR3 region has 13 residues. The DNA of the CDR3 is TGTGCCAGCAGTTTAAGGGGGACCGGGGAGCTGTTTTTT. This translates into CASSLRGTGELFF.

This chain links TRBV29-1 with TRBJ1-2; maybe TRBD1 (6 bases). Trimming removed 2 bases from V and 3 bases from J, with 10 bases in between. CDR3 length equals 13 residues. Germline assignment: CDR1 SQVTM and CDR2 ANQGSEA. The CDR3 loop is CSVESGVDYGYTF. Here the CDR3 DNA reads TGCAGCGTTGAATCAGGGGTCGACTATGGCTACACCTTC.

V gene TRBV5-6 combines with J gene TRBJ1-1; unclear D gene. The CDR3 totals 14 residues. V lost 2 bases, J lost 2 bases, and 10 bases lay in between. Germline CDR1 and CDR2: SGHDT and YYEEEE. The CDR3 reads CASSFTNRNTEAFF. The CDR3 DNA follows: TGTGCCAGCAGCTTCACGAACAGAAACACTGAAGCTTTCTTT.

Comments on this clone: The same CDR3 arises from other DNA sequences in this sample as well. The CDR3 reads CASSYRGGEKLFF. The CDR3 coding sequence is TGTGCCAGCAGTTACAGAGGAGGCGAAAAACTGTTTTTT. The chain combines TRBV6-5 with TRBJ1-4; D gene unclear. The CDR3 loop spans 13 amino acids. V lost 2 bases to trimming and J lost 8 bases, with 9 bases between them. Germline V gene data show CDR1 as MNHEY and CDR2 as SVGAGI.

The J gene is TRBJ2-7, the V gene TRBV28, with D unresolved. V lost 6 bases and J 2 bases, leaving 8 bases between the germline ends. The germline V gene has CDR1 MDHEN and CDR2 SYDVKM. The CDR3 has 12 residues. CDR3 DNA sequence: TGTGCCAGCAGCCGGGTCGCCTACGAGCAGTACTTC. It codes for CASSRVAYEQYF.

The CDR3 DNA sequence: TGTGCCAGCAGCTTAGCATACGGGACAGCGTTTGAAGCTTTCTTT. The encoded protein is CASSLAYGTAFEAFF. V and J are TRBV7-9 and TRBJ1-1; 7 nucleotides agree with TRBD1. V trimming: 0 bases; J trimming: 7 bases; junction bases outside the gene matches: 8. The CDR3 sequence is 15 residues long. Germline V gene sequence: CDR1 SEHNR, CDR2 FQNEAQ (reference sequence).

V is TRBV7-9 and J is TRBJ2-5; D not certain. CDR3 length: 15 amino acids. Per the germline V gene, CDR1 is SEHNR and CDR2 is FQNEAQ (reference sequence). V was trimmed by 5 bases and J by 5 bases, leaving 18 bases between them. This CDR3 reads CASSIRLEQVETQYF. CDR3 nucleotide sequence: TGTGCCAGCAGCATACGACTGGAGCAAGTCGAGACCCAGTACTTC.

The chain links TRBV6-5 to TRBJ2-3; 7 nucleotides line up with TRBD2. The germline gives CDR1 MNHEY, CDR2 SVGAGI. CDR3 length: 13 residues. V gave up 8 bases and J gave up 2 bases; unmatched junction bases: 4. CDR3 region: CASREENTDTQYF. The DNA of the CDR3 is TGTGCCAGCCGGGAGGAAAACACAGATACGCAGTATTTT.

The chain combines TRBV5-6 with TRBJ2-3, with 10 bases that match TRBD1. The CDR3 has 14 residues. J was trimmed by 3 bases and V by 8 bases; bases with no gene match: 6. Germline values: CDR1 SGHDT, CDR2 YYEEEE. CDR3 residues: CASDRGLGTDTQYF. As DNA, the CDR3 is TGTGCCAGTGACAGGGGGCTGGGAACAGATACGCAGTATTTT.

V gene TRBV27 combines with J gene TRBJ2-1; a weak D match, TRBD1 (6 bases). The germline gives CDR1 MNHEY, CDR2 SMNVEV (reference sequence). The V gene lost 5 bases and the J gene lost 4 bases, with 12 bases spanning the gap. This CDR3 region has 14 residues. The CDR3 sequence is CASSLGTPYNEQFF. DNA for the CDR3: TGTGCCAGCAGTCTCGGGACACCGTACAATGAGCAGTTCTTC.